Listed here are 13 T cell receptor beta chains from one sample, sequenced in a study of T cell responses to AZD1222 COVID-19 vaccine. The repertoire was sequenced with immunoSEQ multiplex PCR; TCRdb's copy has only in-frame clones and lacks some. The table has roughly 70,000 clones, approximately 80% seen once; the top ten hold roughly 5.4%. Sequencing used peripheral blood, obtained on day 0 of AZD1222 vaccination. Every receptor here comes from an adult in good health.

The chain combines TRBV5-1 with TRBJ2-3, with D possibly called TRBD1 or TRBD2 (5 bases each). The CDR3 has 15 residues. V was clipped by 3 bases and J by 4 bases, with 15 bases between them. Germline CDR1 SGHRS, CDR2 YFSETQ. CDR3 bases: TGCGCCAGCAGCTCGACGGGGATAGGGGCAGATACGCAGTATTTT. As protein: CASSSTGIGADTQYF. The whole variable domain, filled in from reference TRBV5-1 and TRBJ2-3, reads KAGVTQTPRYLIKTRGQQVTLSCSPISGHRSVSWYQQTPGQGLQFLFEYFSETQRNKGNFPGRFSGRQFSNSRSEMNVSTLELGDSALYLCASSSTGIGADTQYFGPGTRLTVL.

This rearrangement joins TRBV6-5 to TRBJ1-5; D gene uncertain. Trimming removed 2 bases at V and 0 bases at J, with 8 bases between. Germline V gene sequence: CDR1 MNHEY, CDR2 SVGAGI. CDR3 size: 15 residues. CDR3 residues: CASSYRVYSNQPQHF. The CDR3 nucleotides read TGTGCCAGCAGTTACAGAGTTTATAGCAATCAGCCCCAGCATTTT.

Concerning this clone itself: Only one base separates this from a far larger clonotype, so it likely reflects a read error. The rearrangement links TRBV5-1 to TRBJ1-1; 8 nucleotides align to TRBD1. CDR1 SGHRS and CDR2 YFSETQ come from the germline V gene. This CDR3 has 13 residues. J lost 3 bases, V lost 4 bases, and 2 bases had no gene match. CDR3 protein: CASSPTGDTEAFF. The CDR3 DNA sequence: TGCGCCAGCAGCCCGACAGGGGACACTGAAGCTTTCTTT. The whole variable domain, remainder taken from reference TRBV5-1 and TRBJ1-1, is KAGVTQTPRYLIKTRGQQVTLSCSPISGHRSVSWYQQTPGQGLQFLFEYFSETQRNKGNFPGRFSGRQFSNSRSEMNVSTLELGDSALYLCASSPTGDTEAFFGQGTRLTVV.

The chain joins TRBV12-3 or TRBV12-4 to TRBJ1-2; D unresolved. The CDR3 sequence is 13 residues long. Trimming shortened V by 3 bases and J by 2 bases, and 7 bases separated the two germline ends. The CDR3 nucleotides are TGTGCCAGCAGTTTTGGCCAGAACTATGGCTACACCTTC. This sequence encodes CASSFGQNYGYTF.

The chain uses TRBV1 and TRBJ2-3; TRBD2 is taken as the D call from the table, unchecked against the DNA. TRBV1 is a listed pseudogene. The CDR3 consists of 17 residues. CDR3 DNA sequence: TGCACCAGCAGCCAAGATCTGAACGGGGGGGGAACAGATACGCAGTATTTT. Translating it yields CTSSQDLNGGGTDTQYF.

This clone has only one observation. Other DNA sequences in this specimen translate into the identical CDR3. This chain uses TRBV27 with TRBJ2-7; D gene uncertain. The CDR3 spans 12 residues. Deletions cut 5 bases from V and 0 bases from J, with 5 bases between. The V gene's germline CDR1 is MNHEY and CDR2 SMNVEV (reference sequence). The CDR3 loop is CASSLYSYEQYF. CDR3 nucleotides: TGTGCCAGCAGTCTATACTCCTACGAGCAGTACTTC.

The chain recombines TRBV12-3 or TRBV12-4 with TRBJ1-1; D remains ambiguous. Trimming cost V 5 bases and J 1 base, with 8 bases left between them. The length of the CDR3 is 13 residues. The CDR3 DNA follows: TGTGCCAGCAGTCCCAGGCGGAACACTGAAGCTTTCTTT. It translates to CASSPRRNTEAFF.

In its sample, this clone was seen once. The chain is built from TRBV29-1 and TRBJ1-1; D gene ambiguous. The germline V gene has CDR1 SQVTM and CDR2 ANQGSEA. The V gene lost 4 bases and the J gene lost 1 base, with 10 bases spanning the gap. CDR3 length equals 13 residues. The CDR3 DNA is TGCAGCGTTGTTCGGGGAGCGAACACTGAAGCTTTCTTT. Translated: CSVVRGANTEAFF.

V and J are TRBV3-1 (or the pseudogene TRBV3-2) and TRBJ2-2; 13 bases are a match to TRBD2. J gave up 5 bases and V 6 bases, and 9 bases lay outside the gene matches. This CDR3 region has 17 residues. Germline assignment: CDR1 LGHDT and CDR2 YNNKEL (reference sequence). This CDR3 reads CASRGALAGGRTGELFF. The CDR3 DNA reads TGTGCCAGCAGAGGGGCACTAGCGGGGGGGCGGACCGGGGAGCTGTTTTTT.

This clone was seen once. CDR3 bases: TGTGCCAGCAGCTTAACTAGTGACAGGGGGCAAGGCTACACCTTC. It yields the protein CASSLTSDRGQGYTF. The chain employs TRBV7-3 and TRBJ1-2; TRBD1 aligns across 10 bases. V shed 0 bases, J shed 8 bases, and the junction held 6 bases outside the gene matches. The V gene's germline CDR1 is SGHTA and CDR2 FQGTGA. The CDR3 totals 15 residues.

The V gene is TRBV28, the J gene TRBJ1-4; tentatively, D is TRBD1 (5 bases). Per germline, CDR1 MDHEN and CDR2 SYDVKM. The CDR3 has 14 residues. Trimming took off 6 bases at V and 3 bases at J, with 11 bases between the two ends. Here the CDR3 DNA reads TGTGCCAGCAGCCCGGGAGGGGCTAATGAAAAACTGTTTTTT. This codes for CASSPGGANEKLFF.

J is TRBJ2-7 and V is TRBV9; 8 bases agree with TRBD1. The length of the CDR3 is 13 residues. Germline trimming cut 4 bases from V and 9 bases from J; bases unmatched to any gene: 9. The germline V gene has CDR1 SGDLS and CDR2 YYNGEE. The CDR3 DNA follows: TGTGCCAGCAGCTCGGACCAGGGGGCGGGGCAGTACTTC. Its translation is CASSSDQGAGQYF.

This clone was seen once. This sequence joins TRBV6-6 and TRBJ1-1; D ambiguous. The CDR3 has 13 residues. Germline-derived CDR1 and CDR2 are MNHNY and SVGAGI (reference sequence). V lost 0 bases, J lost 10 bases, and 12 bases lay in between. CDR3 region: CASSYSIGPGAFF. The CDR3, as DNA: TGTGCCAGCAGTTACTCGATAGGGCCGGGAGCTTTCTTT.